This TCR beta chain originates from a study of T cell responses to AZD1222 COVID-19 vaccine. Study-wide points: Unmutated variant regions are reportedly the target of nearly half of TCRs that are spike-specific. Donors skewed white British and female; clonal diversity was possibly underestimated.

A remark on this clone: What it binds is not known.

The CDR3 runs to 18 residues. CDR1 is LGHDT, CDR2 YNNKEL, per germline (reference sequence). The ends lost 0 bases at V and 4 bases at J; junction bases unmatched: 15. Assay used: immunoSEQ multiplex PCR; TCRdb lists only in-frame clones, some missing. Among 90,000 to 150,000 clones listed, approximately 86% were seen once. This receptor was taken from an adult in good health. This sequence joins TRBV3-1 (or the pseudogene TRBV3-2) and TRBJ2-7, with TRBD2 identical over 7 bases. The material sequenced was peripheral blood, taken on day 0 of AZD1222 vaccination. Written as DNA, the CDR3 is TGTGCCAGCAGCCAAGACGTCAGCTGGGGGAGCGGGGTGTACGAGCAGTACTTC. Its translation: CASSQDVSWGSGVYEQYF.